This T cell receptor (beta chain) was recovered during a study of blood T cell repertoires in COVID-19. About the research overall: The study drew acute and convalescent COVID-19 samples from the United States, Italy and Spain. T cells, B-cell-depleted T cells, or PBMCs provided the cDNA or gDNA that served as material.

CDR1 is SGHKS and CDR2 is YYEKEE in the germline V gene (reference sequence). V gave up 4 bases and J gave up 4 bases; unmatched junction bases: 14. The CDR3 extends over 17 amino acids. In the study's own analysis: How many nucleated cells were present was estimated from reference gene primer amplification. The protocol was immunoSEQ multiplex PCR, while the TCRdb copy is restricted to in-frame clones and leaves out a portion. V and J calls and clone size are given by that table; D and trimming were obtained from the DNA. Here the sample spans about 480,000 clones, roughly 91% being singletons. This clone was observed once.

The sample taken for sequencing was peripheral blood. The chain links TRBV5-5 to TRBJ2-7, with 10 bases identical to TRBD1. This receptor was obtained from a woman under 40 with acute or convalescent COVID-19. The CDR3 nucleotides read TGTGCCAGCAGCGCCCGAGGAGTCGGGACAGGGGATTACGAGCAGTACTTC. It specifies CASSARGVGTGDYEQYF.